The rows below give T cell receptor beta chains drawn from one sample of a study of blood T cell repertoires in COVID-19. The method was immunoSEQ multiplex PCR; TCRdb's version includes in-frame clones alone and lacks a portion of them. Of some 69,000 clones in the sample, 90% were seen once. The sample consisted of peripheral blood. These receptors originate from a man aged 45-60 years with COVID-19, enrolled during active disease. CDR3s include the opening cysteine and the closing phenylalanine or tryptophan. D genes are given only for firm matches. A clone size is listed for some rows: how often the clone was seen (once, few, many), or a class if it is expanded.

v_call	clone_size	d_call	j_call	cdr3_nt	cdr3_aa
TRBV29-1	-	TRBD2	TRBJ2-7	TGCAGCGCCCGGGACTACACCTACGAGCAGTACTTC	CSARDYTYEQYF
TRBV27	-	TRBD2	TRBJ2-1	TGTGCCAGCAGCCCACGGGGACTAGCCTCCTACAATGAGCAGTTCTTC	CASSPRGLASYNEQFF
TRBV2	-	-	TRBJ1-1	TGTGCCAGTCAGGTGGCGAACACTGAAGCTTTCTTT	CASQVANTEAFF
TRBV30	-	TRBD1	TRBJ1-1	TGTGCCTGGAGTCCACGGGACAGGGTGGGCACTGAAGCTTTCTTT	CAWSPRDRVGTEAFF
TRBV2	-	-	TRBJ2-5	TGTGCCAGCAGCAGGAACCAAGAGACCCAGTACTTC	CASSRNQETQYF
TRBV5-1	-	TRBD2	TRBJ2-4	TGCGCCAGCAGCTTGGGGCGGGAGAGGACCAAAAACATTCAGTACTTC	CASSLGRERTKNIQYF
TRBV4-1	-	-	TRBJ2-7	TGCGCCAGCAGCCAAGCACAGGCACTAAACTCCTACGAGCAGTACTTC	CASSQAQALNSYEQYF
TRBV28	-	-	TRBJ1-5	TGTGCCAGCAGTTTTTCGGGTGCTCAGCCCCAGCATTTT	CASSFSGAQPQHF
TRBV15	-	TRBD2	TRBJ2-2	TGTGCCACCAGGGGTCTAGCGGGAGTCGGGGAGCTGTTTTTT	CATRGLAGVGELFF
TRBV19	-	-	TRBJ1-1	TGTGCCAGTAGTATAGGCGGGGGTAACACTGAAGCTTTCTTT	CASSIGGGNTEAFF
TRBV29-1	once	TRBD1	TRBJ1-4	TGCAGCGTTGGGGACAGGGCGGATGAAAAACTGTTTTTT	CSVGDRADEKLFF
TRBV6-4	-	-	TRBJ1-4	TGTGCCAGGAGACCGGGGGAGGTGAGCGAAAAACTGTTTTTT	CARRPGEVSEKLFF
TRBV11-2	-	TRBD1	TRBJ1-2	TGTGCCAGCAGCTTAGGACAGGGTTATGGCTACACCTTC	CASSLGQGYGYTF
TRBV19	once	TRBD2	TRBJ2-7	TGTGCCAGTAGCGTGCGGGGGGGGGTCGAGCAGTACTTC	CASSVRGGVEQYF
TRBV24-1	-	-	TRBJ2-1	TGTGCCACCAGTGATTCACAGGGTAATGAGCAGTTCTTC	CATSDSQGNEQFF
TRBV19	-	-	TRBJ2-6	TGTGCCAGTAGTATAGTTAGGGCAGGGGATGGGGCCAACGTCCTGACTTTC	CASSIVRAGDGANVLTF
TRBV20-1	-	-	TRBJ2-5	TGCAGTGCTAGTGGGTCGGGTGGGACCCAGTACTTC	CSASGSGGTQYF
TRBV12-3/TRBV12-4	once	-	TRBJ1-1	TGTGCCAGCACCTTAGCAGCGAACACTGAAGCTTTCTTT	CASTLAANTEAFF
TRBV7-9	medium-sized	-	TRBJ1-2	TGTGCCAGCAGCTTGTTACGGGACTACACCTTC	CASSLLRDYTF
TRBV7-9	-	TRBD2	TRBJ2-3	TGTGCCAGCAGCTTCGGTAGCGGGAACACAGATACGCAGTATTTT	CASSFGSGNTDTQYF
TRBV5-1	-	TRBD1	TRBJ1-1	TGCGCCAGCAGCTTGGGGGACAGGGGTAACACTGAAGCTTTCTTT	CASSLGDRGNTEAFF
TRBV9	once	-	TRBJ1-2	TGTGCCAGCAGCGTAGGGGCGGGGAGGGATGGCTACACCTTC	CASSVGAGRDGYTF
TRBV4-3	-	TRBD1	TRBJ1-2	TGCGCCAGCAGCCAAGGATCCGGGACAGGGGATCTCTATGGCTACACCTTC	CASSQGSGTGDLYGYTF
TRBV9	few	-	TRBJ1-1	TGTGCCAGCAGTGGAGGGGGGGCACCGAACACTGAAGCTTTCTTT	CASSGGGAPNTEAFF
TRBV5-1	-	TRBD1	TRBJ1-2	TGCGCCAGCAGCGTGGGACAGGTCGACTATGGCTACACCTTC	CASSVGQVDYGYTF
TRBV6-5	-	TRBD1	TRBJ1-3	TGTGCCGCGGGACAGGGGATGGGAAACACCATATATTTT	CAAGQGMGNTIYF
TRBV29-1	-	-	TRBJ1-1	TGCAGCGTGAACCAGGACAAGAACACTGAAGCTTTCTTT	CSVNQDKNTEAFF
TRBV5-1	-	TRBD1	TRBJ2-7	TGCGCCAGCAGCTTGCCTGACAGGGATGTGTCCTACGAGCAGTACTTC	CASSLPDRDVSYEQYF
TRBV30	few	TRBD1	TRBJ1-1	TGTGCCTGGAGCGGGACAGGGGGCACTGAAGCTTTCTTT	CAWSGTGGTEAFF
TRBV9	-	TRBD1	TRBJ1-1	TGTGCCAGCAGTCTAACAGGGGTGTACACTGAAGCTTTCTTT	CASSLTGVYTEAFF
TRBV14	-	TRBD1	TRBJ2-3	TGTGCCAGCGGCAGAGGGGACAGGTCCCTCCGATCGCAGTATTTT	CASGRGDRSLRSQYF
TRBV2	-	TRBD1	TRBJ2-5	TGTGCCAGCAGCGAAATCGGGACAGTTTTTGAGACCCAGTACTTC	CASSEIGTVFETQYF
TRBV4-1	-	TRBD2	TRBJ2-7	TGCGCCAGCAGCGATCCCCTCTCTAGCGGGGGACCCTACGAGCAGTACTTC	CASSDPLSSGGPYEQYF
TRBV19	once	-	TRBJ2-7	TGTGCCAGTATAGTATTCCGCGGCTACGAGCAGTACTTC	CASIVFRGYEQYF
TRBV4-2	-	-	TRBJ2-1	TGTGCCAGCAGCCTCTATCCGGGACTGAATGAGCAGTTCTTC	CASSLYPGLNEQFF
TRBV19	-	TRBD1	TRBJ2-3	TGTGCCAGTAGTCCGGGGACAGGCTATACAGATACGCAGTATTTT	CASSPGTGYTDTQYF
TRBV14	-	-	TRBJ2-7	TGTGCCAGCAGCCTCCCCGCGGGGGCGGGAGAGCAGTACTTC	CASSLPAGAGEQYF
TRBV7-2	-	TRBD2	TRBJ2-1	TGTGCCAGCAGCTTAGCCTCTAGCGGGTACAATGAGCAGTTCTTC	CASSLASSGYNEQFF
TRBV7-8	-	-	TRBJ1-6	TGTGCCAGCAGCTTAGAGAAGGACTATTCACCCCTCCACTTT	CASSLEKDYSPLHF
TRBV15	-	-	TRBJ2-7	TGTGCCACCAGCAGTATCGGTATAGGGGCGGGAGAGCAGTACTTC	CATSSIGIGAGEQYF
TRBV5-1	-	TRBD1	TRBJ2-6	TGCGCCAGCAGCCAGCCGGACAGGTCGCTCGGGGCCAACGTCCTGACTTTC	CASSQPDRSLGANVLTF
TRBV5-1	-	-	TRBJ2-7	TGCGCCAGCAGCTTGGGACAGGACTACGAGCAGTACTTC	CASSLGQDYEQYF
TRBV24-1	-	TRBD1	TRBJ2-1	TGTGCCACCAGTGACAGAACGGCCGGGACAGGGGGCTATGAGCAGTTCTTC	CATSDRTAGTGGYEQFF
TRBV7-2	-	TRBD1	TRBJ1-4	TGTGCCAGCAGCGTGGACAGGGGGTTTAATGAAAAACTGTTTTTT	CASSVDRGFNEKLFF
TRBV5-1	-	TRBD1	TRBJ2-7	TGCGCCAGCAGCTCCTCCGGGACAGGACCCTACGAGCAGTACTTC	CASSSSGTGPYEQYF
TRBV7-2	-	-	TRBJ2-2	TGTGCCAGCAGCTTAGAGGGGCGGGGGCTCGGGGAGCTGTTTTTT	CASSLEGRGLGELFF
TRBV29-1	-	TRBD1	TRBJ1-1	TGCAGCGTTGCAAGGACAGGGGACACTGAAGCTTTCTTT	CSVARTGDTEAFF
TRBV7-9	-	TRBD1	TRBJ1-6	TGTGCCAGCAGCTCAGGGGGCCACAGGGGGAGCTCCTATAATTCACCCCTCCACTTT	CASSSGGHRGSSYNSPLHF
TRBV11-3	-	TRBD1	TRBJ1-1	TGTGCCAGCAGCGTTACAGGGGGCACTGAAGCTTTCTTT	CASSVTGGTEAFF
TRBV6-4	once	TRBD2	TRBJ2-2	TGTGCCAGCAGTGACTCTAGTATAATCCGTCCGGCTAGCGGGGCGAACACCGGGGAGCTGTTTTTT	CASSDSSIIRPASGANTGELFF
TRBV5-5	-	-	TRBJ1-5	TGTACCAGCAGCTTGGGCGTCCCTTATGATAGCAATCAGCCCCAGCATTTT	CTSSLGVPYDSNQPQHF
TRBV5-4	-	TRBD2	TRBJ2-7	TGTGCCAGCAGCCCGCTAGCGGGAGGGCCCTACGAGCAGTACTTC	CASSPLAGGPYEQYF
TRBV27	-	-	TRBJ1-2	TGTGCCAGCAGCCCCCGACAGGATCGCTATGGCTACACCTTC	CASSPRQDRYGYTF